This is a list of T cell receptor beta chains from one sample in a study of T cell responses to AZD1222 COVID-19 vaccine. Clones were read by immunoSEQ multiplex PCR, and TCRdb kept only the in-frame ones, dropping some. Of about 75,000 clones in the sample, 88% were seen once. The source was peripheral blood, collected 28 days after the second dose of the MenACWY control vaccine. These TCRs come from an adult who received the MenACWY meningococcal vaccine as a control. CDR3s include the opening cysteine and the closing phenylalanine or tryptophan. A D gene is named only where the DNA matches it firmly. Clone size is given for some rows only: seen once, a few or many times, or a class if the clone is expanded.

J	D	V	size	CDR3	DNA
TRBJ1-1	-	TRBV6-6	few	CASTSGSEAFF	TGTGCCAGCACATCGGGTTCTGAAGCTTTCTTT
TRBJ1-2	TRBD1	TRBV6-5	-	CASSPRQGATYGYTF	TGTGCCAGCAGTCCTCGACAGGGCGCTACCTATGGCTACACCTTC
TRBJ1-1	-	TRBV2	few	CASSEPRGRDWGTEAFF	TGTGCCAGCAGTGAACCCCGGGGCAGGGATTGGGGCACTGAAGCTTTCTTT
TRBJ2-1	TRBD1	TRBV24-1	-	CATSDGTGDEQFF	TGTGCCACCAGTGATGGGACAGGGGATGAGCAGTTCTTC
TRBJ2-5	TRBD2	TRBV7-2	-	CASSSTGSSGGTQYF	TGTGCCAGCAGCTCGACGGGATCTAGCGGGGGGACCCAGTACTTC
TRBJ1-1	TRBD1	TRBV7-2	-	CASSATGGTEAFF	TGTGCCAGCAGCGCCACAGGGGGCACTGAAGCTTTCTTT
TRBJ2-2	-	TRBV4-3	-	CASSQDLTGTGELFF	TGCGCCAGCAGCCAAGACCTCACTGGAACCGGGGAGCTGTTTTTT
TRBJ1-5	-	TRBV30	-	CAWSQDVNQPQHF	TGTGCCTGGAGTCAGGACGTTAATCAGCCCCAGCATTTT
TRBJ1-3	-	TRBV4-1	once	CASSLSGRSSSGNTIYF	TGCGCCAGCAGCCTCTCGGGACGAAGTTCCTCTGGAAACACCATATATTTT
TRBJ1-3	-	TRBV2	few	CASSEETYGNTIYF	TGTGCCAGCAGTGAAGAGACATACGGAAACACCATATATTTT
TRBJ1-1	TRBD1	TRBV6-4	-	CASSVSPQGAGTEAFF	TGTGCCAGCAGTGTATCGCCCCAGGGGGCAGGTACTGAAGCTTTCTTT
TRBJ1-6	-	TRBV19	once	CASSIVRQNNSPLHF	TGTGCCAGTAGTATAGTCCGGCAGAACAATTCACCCCTCCACTTT
TRBJ2-1	-	TRBV19	few	CASSIDLGTYNEQFF	TGTGCCAGTAGTATAGATCTCGGCACTTACAATGAGCAGTTCTTC
TRBJ2-1	TRBD2	TRBV5-4	-	CASSWRGEQFF	TGTGCCAGCAGCTGGCGGGGGGAGCAGTTCTTC
TRBJ2-7	-	TRBV5-4	-	CASSSDSNEQYF	TGTGCCAGCAGCTCGGACAGTAACGAGCAGTACTTC
TRBJ2-1	TRBD1	TRBV5-1	once	CASSLTGALDEQFF	TGCGCCAGCAGCTTGACAGGGGCGCTGGATGAGCAGTTCTTC
TRBJ1-1	-	TRBV13	few	CASSLSLAGNTEAFF	TGTGCCAGCAGCTTAAGTCTCGCAGGGAACACTGAAGCTTTCTTT
TRBJ2-5	TRBD2	TRBV29-1	-	CSVGSGGQETQYF	TGCAGCGTGGGAAGCGGGGGCCAAGAGACCCAGTACTTC
TRBJ1-5	-	TRBV2	-	CASSFIWTRGGNQPQHF	TGTGCCAGCAGTTTTATATGGACCCGGGGGGGCAATCAGCCCCAGCATTTT
TRBJ2-3	-	TRBV18	few	CASSPPTGRSTDTQYF	TGTGCCAGCTCACCCCCGACTGGGAGAAGCACAGATACGCAGTATTTT
TRBJ1-6	-	TRBV9	once	CASSARVGGSPLHF	TGTGCCAGCAGCGCCAGGGTTGGTGGGTCACCCCTCCACTTT
TRBJ2-3	-	TRBV28	-	CASSSRDTDTQYF	TGTGCCAGCAGTTCCCGGGACACAGATACGCAGTATTTT
TRBJ1-6	-	TRBV5-1	-	CASSRGEGNSPLHF	TGCGCCAGCAGCCGTGGGGAGGGAAATTCACCCCTCCACTTT
TRBJ1-1	-	TRBV3-1/TRBV3-2	-	CASSQDLRVMEAFF	TGTGCCAGCAGCCAAGATCTCAGGGTGATGGAAGCTTTCTTT
TRBJ2-3	-	TRBV6-5	-	CASAGTRLTDTQYF	TGTGCCAGTGCCGGGACTCGCCTCACAGATACGCAGTATTTT
TRBJ1-1	TRBD1	TRBV29-1	few	CSTSGGTGDGTEAFF	TGCAGCACCTCTGGGGGGACAGGGGATGGCACTGAAGCTTTCTTT
TRBJ2-7	TRBD1	TRBV28	-	CASWTGGIYEQYF	TGTGCCAGTTGGACAGGGGGGATCTACGAGCAGTACTTC
TRBJ1-6	-	TRBV12-5	-	CASGSDRGPNSPLHF	TGTGCTAGTGGTTCGGACCGGGGTCCCAATTCACCCCTCCACTTT
TRBJ2-5	TRBD2	TRBV5-4	-	CASSLPPSGGAGETQYF	TGTGCCAGCAGCTTGCCTCCTAGCGGGGGGGCCGGAGAGACCCAGTACTTC
TRBJ1-2	-	TRBV28	-	CAILTGSYGYTF	TGTGCCATCCTCACAGGGAGCTATGGCTACACCTTC
TRBJ1-4	TRBD1	TRBV9	-	CASSTQGAPNEKLFF	TGTGCCAGCAGCACACAGGGGGCCCCTAATGAAAAACTGTTTTTT
TRBJ1-5	-	TRBV28	few	CASSLSINQPQHF	TGTGCCAGCAGTTTATCAATAAATCAGCCCCAGCATTTT
TRBJ2-5	TRBD2	TRBV29-1	-	CSVTSGGSQETQYF	TGCAGCGTTACTAGCGGGGGGTCCCAAGAGACCCAGTACTTC
TRBJ2-2	-	TRBV19	-	CASGTPNTGELFF	TGTGCCAGTGGGACGCCGAACACCGGGGAGCTGTTTTTT
TRBJ1-2	-	TRBV7-8	-	CASSSPPGSYTF	TGTGCCAGCAGCTCACCCCCAGGGTCCTACACCTTC
TRBJ1-1	-	TRBV29-1	-	CSGKQGSRTEAFF	TGCAGCGGGAAGCAGGGAAGTCGCACTGAAGCTTTCTTT
TRBJ1-2	-	TRBV29-1	-	CSVEKDVNYGYTF	TGCAGCGTTGAAAAGGACGTGAACTATGGCTACACCTTC
TRBJ1-2	-	TRBV7-2	-	CASSLAGVDYGYTF	TGTGCCAGCAGCTTAGCCGGGGTGGACTATGGCTACACCTTC
TRBJ2-7	TRBD2	TRBV18	-	CASSGTSDEQYF	TGTGCCAGCTCAGGGACTAGCGACGAGCAGTACTTC
TRBJ1-2	-	TRBV30	-	CAWRPHSDYGYTF	TGTGCCTGGAGACCTCACAGTGACTATGGCTACACCTTC
TRBJ2-2	TRBD2	TRBV13	-	CASSLAGTSGGLNTGELFF	TGTGCCAGCAGCTTAGCCGGGACTAGCGGGGGCCTGAACACCGGGGAGCTGTTTTTT
TRBJ1-5	TRBD1	TRBV5-1	few	CASSPGTENQPQHF	TGCGCCAGCAGCCCAGGGACAGAAAATCAGCCCCAGCATTTT
TRBJ1-1	-	TRBV6-4	-	CASTPDRTANTEAFF	TGTGCCAGCACCCCCGATCGGACGGCCAACACTGAAGCTTTCTTT
TRBJ2-1	TRBD2	TRBV18	-	CASSLRGLAGDNEQFF	TGTGCCAGCTCACTTCGGGGACTAGCGGGAGACAATGAGCAGTTCTTC
TRBJ1-3	-	TRBV7-2	-	CASRTDSFSGNTIYF	TGTGCCAGCAGAACGGACAGCTTTTCTGGAAACACCATATATTTT
TRBJ2-5	-	TRBV7-2	-	CASSYRVQETQYF	TGTGCCAGCAGCTACCGGGTCCAGGAGACCCAGTACTTC
TRBJ1-6	-	TRBV28	-	CATNYGQVLYNSPLHF	TGTGCCACCAACTACGGACAAGTCCTCTATAATTCACCCCTCCACTTT
TRBJ2-3	-	TRBV19	-	CASSLGVRSLTDTQYF	TGTGCCAGTAGCCTAGGGGTAAGAAGTCTCACAGATACGCAGTATTTT
TRBJ2-1	-	TRBV6-5	-	CAGGRRGGASTEQFF	TGTGCCGGGGGTAGGCGGGGAGGCGCCTCTACTGAGCAGTTCTTC
TRBJ2-2	TRBD1	TRBV12-3/TRBV12-4	-	CASRQGETGELFF	TGTGCCAGTCGACAGGGCGAAACCGGGGAGCTGTTTTTT
TRBJ2-7	TRBD1	TRBV5-4	-	CASRDRESYEQYF	TGTGCCAGCCGGGACAGGGAATCCTACGAGCAGTACTTC
TRBJ2-5	TRBD2	TRBV7-9	-	CASSLVSGGQETQYF	TGTGCCAGCAGCTTAGTCTCGGGGGGCCAAGAGACCCAGTACTTC
TRBJ2-5	-	TRBV9	-	CASSVGVQGTETQYF	TGTGCCAGCAGCGTAGGCGTCCAGGGAACAGAGACCCAGTACTTC